Listed below are T cell receptor beta chains from one sample, sequenced in a study of graft-versus-host responses after intestinal transplantation. The table came from immunoSEQ multiplex PCR; TCRdb's copy has only in-frame clones and leaves some out. The table shows more than 100,000 clones, with under 95% occurring only once. These TCRs' antigens remain unknown. The sequencing here drew on unstimulated CD8+ T cells sorted from spleen or lymph node cells, taken before intestinal transplant. Every receptor here comes from a human donor who received an intestinal transplant. Both conserved end residues are part of each CDR3. The order of the fields is D gene, J gene, clone size, V gene, CDR3 DNA, CDR3 protein. D genes are given only for firm matches. Rows give clone size only sometimes, using once, few, many, or a class for an expanded clone.

-	TRBJ2-3	-	TRBV30	TGTGCCTGGAGTGTACTAGCCGGGGATACGCAGTATTTT	CAWSVLAGDTQYF
-	TRBJ2-5	-	TRBV6-1	TGTGCCAGCAGTACAAGGTTGGCGGTCCAAGAGACCCAGTACTTC	CASSTRLAVQETQYF
-	TRBJ2-5	-	TRBV7-8	TGTGCCAGCAGCTTACCAAGGGGGAAATACGAAGAGACCCAGTACTTC	CASSLPRGKYEETQYF
-	TRBJ1-1	-	TRBV27	TGTGCCAGCAGTTTCAATAACCGGAACACTGAAGCTTTCTTT	CASSFNNRNTEAFF
TRBD2	TRBJ2-5	-	TRBV27	TGTGCCAGCCGGGGACTAGCTTCGGAGACCCAGTACTTC	CASRGLASETQYF
-	TRBJ1-1	-	TRBV5-4	TGTGCCAGCAGCTCCCCCGATTGGGTTGAAGCTTTCTTT	CASSSPDWVEAFF
TRBD1	TRBJ1-6	-	TRBV14	TGTGCCAGCAGCCAAGGGGACAGCAATAATTCACCCCTCCACTTT	CASSQGDSNNSPLHF
TRBD2	TRBJ2-3	once	TRBV2	TGTGCCAGCATTAGCGGGGGGGCAGATACGCAGTATTTT	CASISGGADTQYF
-	TRBJ2-7	-	TRBV5-6	TGTGCCAGCAGCTTGGAATCAGGGGTTGGATACGAGCAGTACTTC	CASSLESGVGYEQYF
-	TRBJ1-6	few	TRBV19	TGTGCCAGTAGATCACCCCGGGACGAAGCAAATTCACCCCTCCACTTT	CASRSPRDEANSPLHF
-	TRBJ2-5	-	TRBV19	TGTGCCAGTAGTGAACCTGGGACTCGAGAGACCCAGTACTTC	CASSEPGTRETQYF
TRBD2	TRBJ2-7	-	TRBV15	TGTGCCACCAGCCTGACTAGCGGGGCTAATGCGTGGGAGCAGTACTTC	CATSLTSGANAWEQYF
TRBD2	TRBJ2-1	-	TRBV5-1	TGCGCCAGCAGCTTAATAGCGGGGGTGACTAGGGATGAGCAGTTCTTC	CASSLIAGVTRDEQFF
TRBD2	TRBJ2-7	-	TRBV2	TGTGCCAGCAACCAAGCGGGGGGGACCGACTACGAGCAGTACTTC	CASNQAGGTDYEQYF
-	TRBJ2-1	-	TRBV4-1	TGCGCCAGCAGCCAAATCCCGGATGAGCAGTTCTTC	CASSQIPDEQFF
-	TRBJ2-2	-	TRBV5-8	TGTGCCAGCAGCTTGGACCCAACCGGGGAGCTGTTTTTT	CASSLDPTGELFF
-	TRBJ1-1	-	TRBV19	TGTGCCAGTAAATCGGGGTGGAACACTGAAGCTTTCTTT	CASKSGWNTEAFF
-	TRBJ2-3	-	TRBV5-1	TGCGCCAGCGAGGAGGGTGTTATAGGGGATACGCAGTATTTT	CASEEGVIGDTQYF
TRBD1	TRBJ2-1	-	TRBV12-5	TGTGCTAGTGGTTCCCCGGGACAGGGAAGTTACTACAATGAGCAGTTCTTC	CASGSPGQGSYYNEQFF
-	TRBJ2-1	-	TRBV7-2	TGTGCCAGCAGCTACTGGACTTTCAATGAGCAGTTCTTC	CASSYWTFNEQFF
TRBD2	TRBJ2-7	-	TRBV5-4	TGTGCCAGCAGAGCGCCGGGACTATCTTCCGAGCAGTACTTC	CASRAPGLSSEQYF
-	TRBJ2-7	-	TRBV27	TGCGCCAGCAGTTTCCTTTCAGGGGCGAGTGAGCAGTACTTC	CASSFLSGASEQYF
-	TRBJ1-3	-	TRBV19	TGTGCCACTCGTCCAGCCTTTGGAAACACCATATATTTT	CATRPAFGNTIYF
-	TRBJ2-2	once	TRBV6-5	TGTGCCAGCTGGTCCGGGGAGCTGTTTTTT	CASWSGELFF
-	TRBJ2-5	-	TRBV7-7	TGTGCCAGCAGCCCAGGCCGAACCAAGGGGGAGACCCAGTACTTC	CASSPGRTKGETQYF
TRBD2	TRBJ2-3	once	TRBV4-1	TGCGCCAGCAGCCAAGTCGTCCTAGCGGGGGGCCCCGATGTCGGGTTAGATACGCAGTATTTT	CASSQVVLAGGPDVGLDTQYF
-	TRBJ1-6	-	TRBV2	TGTGCCAGCAGGGCGGACAGAGGGGGTTATAATTCACCCCTCCACTTT	CASRADRGGYNSPLHF
-	TRBJ1-1	-	TRBV28	TGTGCCTCCCGGACAGAGCTCATCACTGAAGCTTTCTTT	CASRTELITEAFF
-	TRBJ2-3	-	TRBV7-6	TGTGCCAGCAGCTTAGAGGGCGGGGGCACAGATACGCAGTATTTT	CASSLEGGGTDTQYF
TRBD1	TRBJ2-5	-	TRBV7-8	TGTGCCAGCAGACTTAGATGGACAGGGGGCTACCAAGAGACCCAGTACTTC	CASRLRWTGGYQETQYF
TRBD2	TRBJ2-3	-	TRBV5-1	TGCGCCAGCAGCAGGGGACTAGCGGGGGCCCACACAGATACGCAGTATTTT	CASSRGLAGAHTDTQYF
-	TRBJ1-1	-	TRBV2	TGTGCCAGCAGTGAAGTTCAGAAAAACACTGAAGCTTTCTTT	CASSEVQKNTEAFF
-	TRBJ2-1	-	TRBV11-2	TGTGCCAGCAGCTTGATGGATGAGCAGTTCTTC	CASSLMDEQFF
-	TRBJ1-3	-	TRBV9	TGTGCCAGCAACCCGGGAGGCTCTGGAAACACCATATATTTT	CASNPGGSGNTIYF
-	TRBJ2-2	-	TRBV7-8	TGTGCCAGTTGGATCACAGGGCGCGCTGACACCGGGGAGCTGTTTTTT	CASWITGRADTGELFF
-	TRBJ2-7	-	TRBV6-5	TGTGCCAGCAGTTACGGTCAGGGGGGCTACGAGCAGTACTTC	CASSYGQGGYEQYF
TRBD1	TRBJ2-3	-	TRBV4-2	TGTGCCAGCAGCCAAGGTGGGGGGACAGGGTTAATCCCATTTACAGATACGCAGTATTTT	CASSQGGGTGLIPFTDTQYF
-	TRBJ2-7	few	TRBV7-2	TGTGCCAGCAGCACGACAGGATTCTACGAGCAGTACTTC	CASSTTGFYEQYF
-	TRBJ1-4	-	TRBV27	TGTGCCAGCGGCGAACTCCAGGGGCCGAGGAATGAAAAACTGTTTTTT	CASGELQGPRNEKLFF
-	TRBJ2-1	-	TRBV7-2	TGTGCCGTAGAAAGACGGACAGCCTACAATGAGCAGTTCTTC	CAVERRTAYNEQFF
TRBD1	TRBJ1-2	-	TRBV14	TGTGCCAGCAGCCCCGCGGTGTATACAGGGGGTATGTTTGACTATGGCTACACCTTC	CASSPAVYTGGMFDYGYTF
-	TRBJ2-7	once	TRBV29-1	TGCAGCGTTGAAGATTCGGGACGCAACTACGAGCAGTACTTC	CSVEDSGRNYEQYF